This T cell receptor beta chain comes out of a study of regulatory T cells in long-lasting Graves disease. As for time point: newly diagnosed GD, antithyroid drugs for less than 3 months. The TCR library was made from RNA extracted from PBMCs. In building TCR beta libraries, iRepertoire HTBI primers were used together with Arm-PCR of CDR3 regions. TCRdb redid the calling of the multiplex PCR reads with MiXCR, one entry per CDR3 protein. The sample has under 400,000 distinct CDR3 sequences, 16% seen once. CDR1 and CDR2 (germline): DFQATT, SNEGSKA (reference sequence). With V trimmed by 8 bases and J by 8 bases, 12 bases remained unmatched. The CDR3 runs to 14 residues. The same data also contributed to another study, on T cells in Graves' hyperthyroidism and ophthalmopathy. From that second work: Ophthalmopathy prediction by the model preceded onset by a median approximately 6.1 months.

This receptor was identified in a man aged 35 to 55 with Graves disease. The sequencing here drew on peripheral blood mononuclear cells (PBMCs), taken at new diagnosis, from a patient treated with antithyroid drugs. The chain has TRBV20-1 and TRBJ1-4; 9 bases match TRBD1. The CDR3, as DNA: TGCAGTTCACAAGAGGGACAGGGAAACGAAAAACTGTTTTTT. Translating gives CSSQEGQGNEKLFF.